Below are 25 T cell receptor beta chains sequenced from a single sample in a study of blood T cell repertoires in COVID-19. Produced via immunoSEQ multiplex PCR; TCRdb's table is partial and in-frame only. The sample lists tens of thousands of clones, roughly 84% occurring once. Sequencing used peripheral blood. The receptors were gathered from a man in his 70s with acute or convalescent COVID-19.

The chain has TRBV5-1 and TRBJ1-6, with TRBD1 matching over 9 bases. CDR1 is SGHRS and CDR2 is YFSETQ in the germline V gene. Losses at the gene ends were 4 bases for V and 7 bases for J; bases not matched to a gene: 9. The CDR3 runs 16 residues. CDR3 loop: CASSLGQGAGNSPLHF. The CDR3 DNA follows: TGCGCCAGCAGCCTGGGACAGGGTGCAGGGAATTCACCCCTCCACTTT.

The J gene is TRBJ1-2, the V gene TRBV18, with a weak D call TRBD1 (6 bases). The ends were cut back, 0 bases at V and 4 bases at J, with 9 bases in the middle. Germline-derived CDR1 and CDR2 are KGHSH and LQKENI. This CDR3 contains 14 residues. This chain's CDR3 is CASSPPTGPYGYTF. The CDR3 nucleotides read TGTGCCAGCTCACCACCAACAGGGCCCTATGGCTACACCTTC.

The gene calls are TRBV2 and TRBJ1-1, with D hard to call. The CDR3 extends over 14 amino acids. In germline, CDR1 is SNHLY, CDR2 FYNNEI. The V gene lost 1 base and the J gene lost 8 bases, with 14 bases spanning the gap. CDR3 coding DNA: TGTGCCAGCAGTGAAGTGAGTAGAGGCGCCGAAGCTTTCTTT. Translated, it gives CASSEVSRGAEAFF.

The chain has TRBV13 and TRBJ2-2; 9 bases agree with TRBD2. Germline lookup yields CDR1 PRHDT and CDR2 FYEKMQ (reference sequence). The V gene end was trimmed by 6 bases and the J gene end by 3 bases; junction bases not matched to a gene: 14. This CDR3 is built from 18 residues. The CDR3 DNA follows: TGTGCCAGCAGTCAAGGAAGTAATAGCGGGAGCTACACCGGGGAGCTGTTTTTT. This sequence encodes CASSQGSNSGSYTGELFF.

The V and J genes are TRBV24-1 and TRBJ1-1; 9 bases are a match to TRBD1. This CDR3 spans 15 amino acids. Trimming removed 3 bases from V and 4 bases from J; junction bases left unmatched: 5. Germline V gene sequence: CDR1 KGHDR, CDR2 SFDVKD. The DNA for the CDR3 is TGTGCCACCAGTGATCACAGGGGGCTAGGCACTGAAGCTTTCTTT. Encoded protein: CATSDHRGLGTEAFF.

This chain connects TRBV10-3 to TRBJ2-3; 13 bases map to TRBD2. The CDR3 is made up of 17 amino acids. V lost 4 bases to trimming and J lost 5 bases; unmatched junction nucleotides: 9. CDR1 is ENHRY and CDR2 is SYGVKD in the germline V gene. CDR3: CAISAIPGTSGEDTQYF. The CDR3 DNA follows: TGTGCCATCAGTGCGATTCCCGGGACTAGCGGGGAAGATACGCAGTATTTT.

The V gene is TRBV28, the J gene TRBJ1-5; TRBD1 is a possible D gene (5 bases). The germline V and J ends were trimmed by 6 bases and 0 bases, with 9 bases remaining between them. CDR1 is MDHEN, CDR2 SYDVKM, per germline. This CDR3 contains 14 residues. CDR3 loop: CASRTGNSNQPQHF. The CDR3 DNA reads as TGTGCCAGCAGAACAGGAAATAGCAATCAGCCCCAGCATTTT.

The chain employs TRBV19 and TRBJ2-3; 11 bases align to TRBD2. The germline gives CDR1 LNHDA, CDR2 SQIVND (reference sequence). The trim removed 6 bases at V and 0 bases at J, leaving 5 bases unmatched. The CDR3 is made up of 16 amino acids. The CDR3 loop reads CASSPLAGGSTDTQYF. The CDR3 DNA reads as TGTGCCAGTAGCCCCCTAGCGGGGGGTAGCACAGATACGCAGTATTTT.

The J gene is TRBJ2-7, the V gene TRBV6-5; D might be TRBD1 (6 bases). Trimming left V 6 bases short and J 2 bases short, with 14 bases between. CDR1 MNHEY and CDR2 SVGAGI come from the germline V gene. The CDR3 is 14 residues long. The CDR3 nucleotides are TGTGCCAGCAGCCTGAAATGGGGGCCCTACGAGCAGTACGTC. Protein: CASSLKWGPYEQYV.

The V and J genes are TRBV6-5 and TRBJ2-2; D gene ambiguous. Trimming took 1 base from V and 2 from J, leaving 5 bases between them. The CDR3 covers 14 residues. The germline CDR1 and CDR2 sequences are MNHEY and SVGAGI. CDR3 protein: CASSYYRNTGELFF. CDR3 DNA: TGTGCCAGCAGTTACTACAGAAACACCGGGGAGCTGTTTTTT.

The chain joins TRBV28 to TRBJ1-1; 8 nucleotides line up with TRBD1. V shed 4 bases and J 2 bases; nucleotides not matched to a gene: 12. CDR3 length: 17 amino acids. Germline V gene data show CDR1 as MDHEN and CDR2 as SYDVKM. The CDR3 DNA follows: TGTGCCAGCAGTTATATTAGGACAGGGCTTTTAAACACTGAAGCTTTCTTT. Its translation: CASSYIRTGLLNTEAFF.

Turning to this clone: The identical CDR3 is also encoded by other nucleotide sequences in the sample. The CDR3 nucleotides read TGTGCCAGCAGCCCCCGACAGGGGAGCGGCTACACCTTC. It codes for CASSPRQGSGYTF. This chain joins TRBV14 and TRBJ1-2; 8 bases align to TRBD1. The CDR3 extends over 13 amino acids. Germline V CDR1 and CDR2: SGHDN, FVKESK. V shed 4 bases and J 8 bases; nucleotides not matched to a gene: 6.

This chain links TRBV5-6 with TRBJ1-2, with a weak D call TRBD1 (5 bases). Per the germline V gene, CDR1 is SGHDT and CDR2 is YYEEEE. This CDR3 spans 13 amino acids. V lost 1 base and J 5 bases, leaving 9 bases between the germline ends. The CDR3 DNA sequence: TGTGCCAGCAGCTTGAGCAGGGAATATGGCTACACCTTC. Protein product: CASSLSREYGYTF.

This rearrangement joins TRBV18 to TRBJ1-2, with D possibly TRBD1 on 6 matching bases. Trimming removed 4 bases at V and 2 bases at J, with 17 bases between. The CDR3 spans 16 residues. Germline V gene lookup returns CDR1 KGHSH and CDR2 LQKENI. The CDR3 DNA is TGTGCCAGCTCACGAACCACAGGGCCGATAAACTATGGCTACACCTTC. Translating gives CASSRTTGPINYGYTF.

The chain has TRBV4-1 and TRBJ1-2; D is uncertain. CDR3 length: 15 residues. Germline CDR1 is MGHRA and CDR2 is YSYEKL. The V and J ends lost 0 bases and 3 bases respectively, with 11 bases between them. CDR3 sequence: CASSQESRGYYGYTF. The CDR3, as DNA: TGCGCCAGCAGCCAAGAGTCGCGGGGTTACTATGGCTACACCTTC.

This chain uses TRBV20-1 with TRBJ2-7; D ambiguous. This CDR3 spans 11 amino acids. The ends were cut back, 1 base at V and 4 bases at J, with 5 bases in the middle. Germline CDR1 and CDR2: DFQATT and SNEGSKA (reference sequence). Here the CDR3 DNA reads TGCAGTGCTAGAGTTCAGTACGAGCAGTACGTC. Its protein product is CSARVQYEQYV.

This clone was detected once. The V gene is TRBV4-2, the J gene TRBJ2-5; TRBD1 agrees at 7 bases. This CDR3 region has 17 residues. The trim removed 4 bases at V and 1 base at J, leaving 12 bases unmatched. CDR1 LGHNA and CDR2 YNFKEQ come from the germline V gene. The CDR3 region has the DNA TGTGCCAGCAGCCCCGGGACAGCCGCCGCGGCCCAAGAGACCCAGTACTTC. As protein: CASSPGTAAAAQETQYF.

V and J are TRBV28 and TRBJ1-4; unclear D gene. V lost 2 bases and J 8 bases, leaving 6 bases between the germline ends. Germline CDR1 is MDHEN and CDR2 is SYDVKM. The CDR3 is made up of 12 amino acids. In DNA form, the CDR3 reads TGTGCCAGCAGTTTAAGAGCAGAAAAACTGTTTTTT. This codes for CASSLRAEKLFF.

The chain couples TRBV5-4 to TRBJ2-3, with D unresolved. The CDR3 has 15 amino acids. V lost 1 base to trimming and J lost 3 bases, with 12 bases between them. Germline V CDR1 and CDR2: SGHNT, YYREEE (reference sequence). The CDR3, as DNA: TGTGCCAGCAGCTTGTCATCTCGGGTTACAGATACGCAGTATTTT. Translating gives CASSLSSRVTDTQYF.

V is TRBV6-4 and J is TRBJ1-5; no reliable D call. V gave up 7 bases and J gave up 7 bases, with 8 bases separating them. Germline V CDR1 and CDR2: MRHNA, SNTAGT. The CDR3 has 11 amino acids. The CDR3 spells CASIEEQPQHF. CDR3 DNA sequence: TGTGCCAGCATAGAGGAACAGCCCCAGCATTTT.

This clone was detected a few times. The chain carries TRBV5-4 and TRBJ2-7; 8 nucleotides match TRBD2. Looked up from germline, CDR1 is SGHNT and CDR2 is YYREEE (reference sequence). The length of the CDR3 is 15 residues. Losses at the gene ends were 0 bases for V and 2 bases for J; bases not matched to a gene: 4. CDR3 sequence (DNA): TGTGCCAGCAGCTTGGGGGCGGGGGGCCCCTACGAGCAGTACTTC. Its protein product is CASSLGAGGPYEQYF. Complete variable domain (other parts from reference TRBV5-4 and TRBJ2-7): ETGVTQSPTHLIKTRGQQVTLRCSSQSGHNTVSWYQQALGQGPQFIFQYYREEENGRGNFPPRFSGLQFPNYSSELNVNALELDDSALYLCASSLGAGGPYEQYFGPGTRLTVT.

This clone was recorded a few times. The DNA of the CDR3 is TGTGCCAGCCTCGGGACTACCCAAGAGACCCAGTACTTC. This sequence encodes CASLGTTQETQYF. The genes are TRBV2 and TRBJ2-5; 7 bases line up with TRBD2. The CDR3 has 13 amino acids. CDR1 is SNHLY and CDR2 is FYNNEI in the germline V gene. J lost 1 base, V lost 8 bases, and 4 bases had no gene match.

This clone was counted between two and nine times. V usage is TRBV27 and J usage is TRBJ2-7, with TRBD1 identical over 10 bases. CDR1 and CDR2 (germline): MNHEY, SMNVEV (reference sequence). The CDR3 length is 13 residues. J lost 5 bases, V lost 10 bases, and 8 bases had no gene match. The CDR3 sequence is CATSRQGANEQYF. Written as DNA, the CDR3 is TGTGCCACCTCCAGACAGGGGGCTAACGAGCAGTACTTC.

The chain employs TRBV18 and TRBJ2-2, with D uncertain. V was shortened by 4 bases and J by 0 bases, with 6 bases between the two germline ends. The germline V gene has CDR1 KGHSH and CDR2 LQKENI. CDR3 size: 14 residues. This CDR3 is CASSLTANTGELFF. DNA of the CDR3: TGTGCCAGCTCACTTACAGCGAACACCGGGGAGCTGTTTTTT. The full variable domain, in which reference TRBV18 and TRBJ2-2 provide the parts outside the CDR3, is NAGVMQNPRHLVRRRGQEARLRCSPMKGHSHVYWYRQLPEEGLKFMVYLQKENIIDESGMPKERFSAEFPKEGPSILRIQQVVRGDSAAYFCASSLTANTGELFFGEGSRLTVL.

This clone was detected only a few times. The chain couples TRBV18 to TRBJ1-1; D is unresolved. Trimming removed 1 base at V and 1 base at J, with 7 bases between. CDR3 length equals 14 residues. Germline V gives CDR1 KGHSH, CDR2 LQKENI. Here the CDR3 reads CASSPQDSNTEAFF. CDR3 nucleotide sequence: TGTGCCAGCTCACCACAGGACTCGAACACTGAAGCTTTCTTT.